Presented here are 17 T cell receptor delta chains from one specimen sequenced in a study of γδ T cells in repeated Plasmodium falciparum infection. Vgamma9/Vdelta2+ and Vdelta2-negative gammadelta T cells were flow-sorted from PBMC for bulk sequencing. With CATT, TCRdb re-called clones from the multiplex PCR reads. The table has around 89,000 delta-chain clones, over 1.3% seen once. The material sequenced was gamma-delta T cells from blood. The source is a pool of human donors (malaria-infected and uninfected, not separated).

This clone was counted between two and nine times. This clone may be a read error of a much larger clone one base away. The chain combines TRDV1 with TRDJ1; TRDD3 matches 13 bases. TCRdb offers no J gene call, so here the DNA was matched to germline to obtain one. In germline, CDR1 is TSWWSYY, CDR2 QGS. CDR3 length: 25 amino acids. The CDR3 is CAPGEPSWLIITGGYGSSNTDKLIF. CDR3 nucleotides: TGTGCTCCTGGGGAGCCCTCCTGGCTGATAATTACTGGGGGATACGGGTCATCTAACACCGATAAACTCATCTTT.

This clone turned up a few times. This is likely an artifact of a read error, given a far larger clone one base away. The sample holds other DNA sequences that translate to the same CDR3. This rearrangement joins TRDV2 to TRDJ1; 11 bases fit TRDD3. Assignment of the J gene here rests on matching the DNA to germline, because TCRdb gives none. V shed 3 bases and J 1 base; nucleotides not matched to a gene: 21. The CDR3 runs to 21 residues. The germline gives CDR1 GEAIGNYY, CDR2 EKD. CDR3 residues: CACDLKAFLSTGGYPTDKLIF. CDR3 bases: TGTGCCTGTGACCTTAAGGCCTTCCTAAGTACTGGGGGATATCCCACCGATAAACTCATCTTT.

This clone has ten or more counts. This DNA translates differently at residue 7 from the TCRdb protein, which is that of a much larger clone; a read error is likely, and the protein shown is the DNA's own translation. The chain has TRDV2 and TRDJ1, with a possible D match to TRDD3 (6 bases). TCRdb lists no J gene, so it was determined here by aligning the DNA to germline. Trimming shortened V by 3 bases and J by 0 bases, and 13 bases separated the two germline ends. The germline gives CDR1 GEAIGNYY, CDR2 EKD. The CDR3 has 15 amino acids. The CDR3 coding sequence is TGTGCCTGTGACCGCGTGGTGGGGGACACCGATAAACTCATCTTT. Its protein product is CACDRVVGDTDKLIF.

As to this clone: This DNA translates differently at residue 5 from the TCRdb protein, which is that of a much larger clone; a read error is likely, and the protein shown is the DNA's own translation. The CDR3 sequence is CALGGPLCQGVDKLIF. Written as DNA, the CDR3 is TGTGCTCTTGGGGGACCCCTCTGCCAGGGGGTCGATAAACTCATCTTT. The V gene is TRDV1, the J gene TRDJ1, with D perhaps TRDD3 (5 bases). TCRdb lists no J gene, so it was determined here by aligning the DNA to germline. The germline V gene has CDR1 TSWWSYY and CDR2 QGS. V was pared by 4 bases and J by 4 bases, with 19 bases between. This CDR3 has 16 residues.

In this sample, this clone turned up many times. The chain is built from TRDV2 and TRDJ1; TRDD3 matches 7 bases. The germline CDR1 and CDR2 sequences are GEAIGNYY and EKD. The CDR3 extends over 19 amino acids. The junction had 15 bases not matched to a gene; V was cut back by 0 bases and J by 0 bases. CDR3 region: CACDTVIGGRPAYTDKLIF. CDR3 DNA: TGTGCCTGTGACACCGTGATTGGGGGACGCCCTGCGTACACCGATAAACTCATCTTT.

Concerning this clone itself: The translation of this DNA and the TCRdb protein of a much larger clone differ at residue 12, probably owing to a read error; the protein shown here is translated from the DNA. The V gene is TRDV2, the J gene TRDJ1; 10 nucleotides align to TRDD3. No J gene is reported in TCRdb; it was inferred here by comparing the DNA with germline. This CDR3 comprises 19 residues. CDR1 GEAIGNYY and CDR2 EKD come from the germline V gene. The CDR3 bases are TGTGCCTGTGACACCGTTCCCCTACTGGGGGATGCAGGCACCGGTAAACTCATCTTT. It yields the protein CACDTVPLLGDAGTGKLIF.

To note about this clone: This likely reflects a read error, since a far larger clone is one base away. Different DNA sequences within this sample yield the same CDR3. The rearrangement uses TRDV1 and TRDJ1; 9 bases are shared with TRDD2. The J gene was not available in TCRdb and was assigned here by matching the DNA to germline segments. Per the germline V gene, CDR1 is TSWWSYY and CDR2 is QGS. With 5 bases clipped from V and 8 bases from J, the junction kept 30 bases outside the gene matches. This CDR3 contains 21 residues. CDR3 nucleotides: TGTGCTCTTGGGCCAAAACCCGCCTTCCTACGGAGGGGGGCCCGTACCGGAAAACTCATCTTT. It specifies CALGPKPAFLRRGARTGKLIF.

This clone came up many times. A read error likely explains why the TCRdb protein, taken from a much larger clone, differs from this DNA's translation at residue 10; the protein shown is translated from the DNA. The rearrangement links TRDV1 to TRDJ1; possibly TRDD3 for D (6 bases). Here the J gene came from matching the DNA to germline, since TCRdb omits it. V was pared by 4 bases and J by 3 bases, with 27 bases between. There are 19 residues in the CDR3. CDR1 and CDR2 from the germline V gene are TSWWSYY and QGS. In nucleotides, the CDR3 is TGTGCTCTTGGGGCCCGGCTGGTCGGGAGATACGCAGAGGCCGATAAACTCATCTTT. Its protein product is CALGARLVGRYAEADKLIF.

Note on this clone: This DNA's translation differs at residue 4 from TCRdb's protein, which comes from a much larger clone; a read error is likely, and the protein shown is translated from the DNA. This chain links TRDV1 with TRDJ1; possible D gene TRDD2, 9 bases. The CDR3 totals 20 residues. The V gene's germline CDR1 is TSWWSYY and CDR2 QGS. V was clipped by 7 bases and J by 0 bases, with 30 bases between them. The DNA of the CDR3 is TGTGCTCTTGAGGTATCCTTCCTACCGTACTGGGGGGAGTACACCGATAAACTCATCTTT. Translating gives CALEVSFLPYWGEYTDKLIF.

Points on this clone: TCRdb's listed protein matches a much larger clone and diverges from this DNA's translation at residue 7, likely through a read error; the protein shown comes from the DNA. J is TRDJ1 and V is TRDV1; TRDD2 or TRDD3 may be the D gene (5 bases each). With 2 bases removed from V and 7 bases from J, the gap between germline ends came to 20 bases. Germline values: CDR1 TSWWSYY, CDR2 QGS. This CDR3 spans 16 amino acids. The CDR3 loop is CALGEIDTLLPVKLIF. CDR3 sequence (DNA): TGTGCTCTTGGGGAAATCGATACCCTACTACCAGTTAAACTCATCTTT.

A few counts support this clone. This likely stems from a read error, as it lies one base from a far larger clone. The same CDR3 is also encoded by other DNA sequences in this sample. The chain couples TRDV1 to TRDJ1; 13 bases map to TRDD3. The J gene, left out of TCRdb, was set here by checking the DNA against germline. V trimming: 0 bases; J trimming: 8 bases; junction bases outside the gene matches: 21. Germline CDR1 and CDR2: TSWWSYY and QGS. The CDR3 loop spans 21 amino acids. This chain's CDR3 is CALGELGSLLNPYWGIRKLIF. The DNA of the CDR3 is TGTGCTCTTGGGGAACTAGGTAGTCTTCTAAACCCGTACTGGGGGATACGGAAACTCATCTTT.

For this clone: This likely stems from a read error, as it lies one base from a far larger clone. The same CDR3 can be traced to other DNA sequences in this sample. This chain uses TRDV1 with TRDJ1; D is tentatively TRDD2 or TRDD3 (9 bases each). The V end lost 3 bases, the J end lost 2 bases, and 34 bases lay between the germline ends. CDR1 and CDR2 (germline): TSWWSYY, QGS. The length of the CDR3 is 22 residues. As DNA, the CDR3 is TGTGCTCTTGGGGAGCCCGGCCTTCCTACGTTCTTGGGGGATAGGGGAACCGATAAACTCATCTTT. Protein: CALGEPGLPTFLGDRGTDKLIF.

In the case of this clone: A far bigger clonotype differs at one base, so this is likely a read error. The identical CDR3 is also encoded by other nucleotide sequences in the sample. The chain carries TRDV1 and TRDJ1; D possibly matches TRDD2 or TRDD3 (5 bases each). Here the J gene was assigned by germline matching of the DNA, as TCRdb has none. CDR1 is TSWWSYY and CDR2 is QGS in the germline V gene. This CDR3 region has 22 residues. For the CDR3, the DNA is TGTGCTCTTTACTTCCCGGGGTTCTTTCGGGCGGGATTCTCTCACTACACCGACAAACTCATCTTT. It encodes CALYFPGFFRAGFSHYTDKLIF.

In regard to this clone: This sequence is one base from a far larger clone and is likely a read error. Other DNA variants within this sample encode the same CDR3. V and J are TRDV2 and TRDJ1; 7 bases are a match to TRDD3. As TCRdb names no J gene, one was assigned here on the basis of a DNA match to germline. Germline assignment: CDR1 GEAIGNYY and CDR2 EKD. The CDR3 extends over 15 amino acids. With V trimmed by 8 bases and J by 0 bases, 11 bases remained unmatched. CDR3 in DNA: TGTGCCTATATCTGGGGGTTATCGTACACCGATAAACTCATCTTT. As protein: CAYIWGLSYTDKLIF.

The sample holds a few counts of this clone. The TCRdb record carries a much larger clone's protein, which differs from this DNA's translation at residue 7; a read error is the likely cause, and the protein listed here is the DNA translation. This chain uses TRDV3 with TRDJ1; possibly TRDD3 for D (5 bases). CDR1 and CDR2 from the germline V gene are TVYSNPD and GDNSRS (reference sequence). V was shortened by 2 bases and J by 0 bases, with 13 bases between the two germline ends. The CDR3 has 14 residues. This CDR3 is CAFAGAAYTDKLIF. DNA for the CDR3: TGTGCCTTTGCGGGGGCTGCCTACACCGATAAACTCATCTTT.

This clone was counted ten times or more. This sequence joins TRDV2 and TRDJ3; D is possibly TRDD3 (6 bases). Germline-derived CDR1 and CDR2 are GEAIGNYY and EKD. The V and J ends lost 1 base and 0 bases respectively, with 21 bases between them. CDR3 length equals 21 residues. The CDR3 DNA reads as TGTGCCTGTGACACAATTGGAGAGGGGGACTACAGCTCCTGGGACACCCGACAGATGTTTTTC. Its translation is CACDTIGEGDYSSWDTRQMFF.

Turning to this clone: This DNA translates differently at residue 12 from the TCRdb protein, which is that of a much larger clone; a read error is likely, and the protein shown is the DNA's own translation. This chain uses TRDV1 with TRDJ1, with 9 bases matching TRDD3. TCRdb does not report a J gene; here it was assigned by matching the DNA to germline references. Germline V CDR1 and CDR2: TSWWSYY, QGS. The CDR3 sequence is 16 residues long. The V segment lost 4 bases and the J segment 9 bases; nucleotides outside the gene matches: 15. CDR3 amino acids: CALGGGDGYWGTQLIF. The CDR3 DNA reads as TGTGCTCTTGGGGGGGGAGACGGGTACTGGGGGACACAACTCATCTTT.